This passage covers 3 T cell receptor beta chains from one sample sequenced in a study of blood T cell repertoires in COVID-19. Some clones are missing from TCRdb's copy, which holds only in-frame ones; the method was immunoSEQ multiplex PCR. The sample lists roughly 260,000 clones, under 95% occurring once. Sequencing input: PBMCs or T cells enriched from blood (not recorded which). All receptors come from a woman between 18 and 29 years old who had recovered from COVID-19.

The chain employs TRBV3-1 (or the pseudogene TRBV3-2) and TRBJ1-2; D is undetermined. Germline V lookup: CDR1 LGHDT, CDR2 YNNKEL (reference sequence). This CDR3 comprises 14 residues. Trimming removed 0 bases from V and 4 bases from J, with 9 bases in between. The CDR3 sequence is CASSQELDRYGYTF. The DNA of the CDR3 is TGTGCCAGCAGCCAAGAACTAGACCGCTATGGCTACACCTTC.

The V gene is TRBV11-2, the J gene TRBJ2-1, with 10 nucleotides matching TRBD1. The germline gives CDR1 SGHAT, CDR2 FQNNGV. The CDR3 runs 15 residues. Trimming took 7 bases from V and 8 from J; bases not matched to a gene: 11. CDR3 residues: CASIDPGQGRHEQFF. The CDR3 nucleotides are TGTGCCAGCATCGACCCGGGACAGGGGAGACATGAGCAGTTCTTC.

V is TRBV19 and J is TRBJ2-3; a weak D match, TRBD1 (5 bases). Germline-derived CDR1 and CDR2 are LNHDA and SQIVND (reference sequence). V was clipped by 5 bases and J by 2 bases, with 11 bases between them. This CDR3 comprises 14 residues. CDR3 in DNA: TGTGCCAGTAGTCGGAAACAGGCCACAGATACGCAGTATTTT. Translated, it gives CASSRKQATDTQYF.